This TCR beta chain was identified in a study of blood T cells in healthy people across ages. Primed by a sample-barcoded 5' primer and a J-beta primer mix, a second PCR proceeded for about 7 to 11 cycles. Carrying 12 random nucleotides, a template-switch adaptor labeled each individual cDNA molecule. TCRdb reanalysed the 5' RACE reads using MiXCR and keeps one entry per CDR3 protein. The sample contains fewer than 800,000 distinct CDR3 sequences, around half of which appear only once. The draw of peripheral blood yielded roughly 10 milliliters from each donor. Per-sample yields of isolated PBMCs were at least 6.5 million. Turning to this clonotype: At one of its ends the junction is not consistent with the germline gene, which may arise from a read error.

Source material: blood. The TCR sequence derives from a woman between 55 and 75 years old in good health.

The CDR3 loop reads CSVSFLAGSTETQYF. DNA of the CDR3: TGCAGCGTTAGTTTCCTAGCGGGGTCCACAGAGACGCAGTATTTT. This chain connects TRBV29-1 to TRBJ2-3; 9 bases match TRBD2. The CDR3 runs to 15 residues. Germline V gene sequence: CDR1 SQVTM, CDR2 ANQGSEA.